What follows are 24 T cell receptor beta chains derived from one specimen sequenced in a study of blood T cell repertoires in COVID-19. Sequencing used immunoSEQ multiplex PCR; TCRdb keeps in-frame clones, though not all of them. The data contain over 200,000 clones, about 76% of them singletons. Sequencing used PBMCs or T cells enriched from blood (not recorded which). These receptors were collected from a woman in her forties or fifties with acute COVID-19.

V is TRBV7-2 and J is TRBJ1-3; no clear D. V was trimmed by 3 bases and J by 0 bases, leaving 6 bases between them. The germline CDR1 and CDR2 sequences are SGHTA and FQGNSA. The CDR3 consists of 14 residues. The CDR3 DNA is TGTGCCAGCAGCTTCCAGAACTCTGGAAACACCATATATTTT. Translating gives CASSFQNSGNTIYF.

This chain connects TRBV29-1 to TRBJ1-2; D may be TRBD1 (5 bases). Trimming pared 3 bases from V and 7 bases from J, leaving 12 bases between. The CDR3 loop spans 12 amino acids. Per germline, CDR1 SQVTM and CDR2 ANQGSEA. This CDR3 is CSVDMGGVGYTF. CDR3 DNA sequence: TGCAGCGTTGATATGGGGGGTGTTGGCTACACCTTC.

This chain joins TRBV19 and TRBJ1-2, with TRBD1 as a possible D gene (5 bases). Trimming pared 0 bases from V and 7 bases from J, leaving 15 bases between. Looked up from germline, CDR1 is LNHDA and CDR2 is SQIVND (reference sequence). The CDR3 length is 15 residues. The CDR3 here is CASSIEKGLVSGYTF. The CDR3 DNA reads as TGTGCCAGTAGTATAGAGAAGGGGCTTGTTTCTGGCTACACCTTC. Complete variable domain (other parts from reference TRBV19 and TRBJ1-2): DGGITQSPKYLFRKEGQNVTLSCEQNLNHDAMYWYRQDPGQGLRLIYYSQIVNDFQKGDIAEGYSVSREKKESFPLTVTSAQKNPTAFYLCASSIEKGLVSGYTFGSGTRLTVV.

CDR3: CASSGPGADTQYF. CDR3 sequence (DNA): TGTGCCAGCAGCGGTCCCGGAGCAGATACGCAGTATTTT. The rearrangement uses TRBV7-2 and TRBJ2-3, with unresolved D. CDR3 length: 13 residues. The V and J ends lost 5 bases and 4 bases respectively, with 10 bases between them. Germline assignment: CDR1 SGHTA and CDR2 FQGNSA.

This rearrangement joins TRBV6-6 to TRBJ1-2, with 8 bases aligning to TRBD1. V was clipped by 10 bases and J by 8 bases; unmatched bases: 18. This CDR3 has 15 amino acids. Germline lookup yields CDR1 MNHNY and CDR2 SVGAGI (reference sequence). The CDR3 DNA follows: TGTGCCACCTTCAGGGGGGGGACAGGCAGTCAGGGCTACACCTTC. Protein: CATFRGGTGSQGYTF.

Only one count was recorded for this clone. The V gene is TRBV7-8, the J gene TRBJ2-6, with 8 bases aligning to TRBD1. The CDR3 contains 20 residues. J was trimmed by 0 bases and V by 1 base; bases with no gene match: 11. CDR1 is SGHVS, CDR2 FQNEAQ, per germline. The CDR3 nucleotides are TGTGCCAGCAGCTTAGTAGGGTCGACAGGGGTTGGCTCTGGGGCCAACGTCCTGACTTTC. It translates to CASSLVGSTGVGSGANVLTF.

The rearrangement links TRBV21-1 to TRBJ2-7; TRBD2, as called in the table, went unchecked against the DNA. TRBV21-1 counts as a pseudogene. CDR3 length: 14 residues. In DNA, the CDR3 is TGTGCCAGCAGCAAAGAGCGGGGTCAGGACGAGCAGTACTTC. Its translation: CASSKERGQDEQYF.

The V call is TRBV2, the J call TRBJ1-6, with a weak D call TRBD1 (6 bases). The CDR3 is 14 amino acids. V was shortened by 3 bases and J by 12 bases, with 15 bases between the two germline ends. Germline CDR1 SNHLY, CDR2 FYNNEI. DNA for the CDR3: TGTGCCAGCAGTGAGGGGACAAACTGGAAACCCCTCCACTTT. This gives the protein CASSEGTNWKPLHF.

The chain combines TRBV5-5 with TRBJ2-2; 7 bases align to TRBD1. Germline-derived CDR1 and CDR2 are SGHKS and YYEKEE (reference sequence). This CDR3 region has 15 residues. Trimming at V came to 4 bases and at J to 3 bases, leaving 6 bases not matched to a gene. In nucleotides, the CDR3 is TGTGCCAGCAGCCAGGGACAGTGGTACACCGGGGAGCTGTTTTTT. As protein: CASSQGQWYTGELFF.

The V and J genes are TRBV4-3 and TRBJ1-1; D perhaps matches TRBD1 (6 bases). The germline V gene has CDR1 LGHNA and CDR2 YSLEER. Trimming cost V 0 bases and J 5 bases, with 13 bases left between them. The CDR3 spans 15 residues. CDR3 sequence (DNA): TGCGCCAGCAGCCAAGATCAGGGAGGGGGGACTGAAGCTTTCTTT. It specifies CASSQDQGGGTEAFF.

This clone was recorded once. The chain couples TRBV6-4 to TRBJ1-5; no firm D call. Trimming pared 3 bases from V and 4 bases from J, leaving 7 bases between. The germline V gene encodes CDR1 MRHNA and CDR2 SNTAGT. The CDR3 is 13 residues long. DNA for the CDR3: TGTGCCAGCAGTGAATCTGAGAATCAGCCCCAGCATTTT. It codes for CASSESENQPQHF.

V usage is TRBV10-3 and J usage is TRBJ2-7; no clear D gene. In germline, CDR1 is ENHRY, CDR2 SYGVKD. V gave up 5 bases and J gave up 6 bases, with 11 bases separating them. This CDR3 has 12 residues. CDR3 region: CAISSPPSEQYF. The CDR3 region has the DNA TGTGCCATCAGTTCTCCTCCCAGCGAGCAGTACTTC.

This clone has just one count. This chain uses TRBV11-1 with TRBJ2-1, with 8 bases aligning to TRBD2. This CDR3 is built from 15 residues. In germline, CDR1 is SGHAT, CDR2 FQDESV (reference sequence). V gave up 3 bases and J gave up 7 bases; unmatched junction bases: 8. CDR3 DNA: TGTGCCAGCAGCTTCATCACTAGCGGAGGTAATGAGCAGTTCTTC. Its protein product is CASSFITSGGNEQFF.

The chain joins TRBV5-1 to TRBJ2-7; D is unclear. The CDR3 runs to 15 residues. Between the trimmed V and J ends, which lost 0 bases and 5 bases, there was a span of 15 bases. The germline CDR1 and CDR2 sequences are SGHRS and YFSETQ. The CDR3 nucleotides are TGCGCCAGCAGCTTGGGTCAGAGGTCGTTTGACGAGCAGTACTTC. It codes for CASSLGQRSFDEQYF.

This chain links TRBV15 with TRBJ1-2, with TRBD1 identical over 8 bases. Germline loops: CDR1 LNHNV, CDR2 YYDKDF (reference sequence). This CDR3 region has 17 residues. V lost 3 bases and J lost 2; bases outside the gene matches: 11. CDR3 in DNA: TGTGCCACCAGCAGGGTCCTTGACAGGGGACAAAACTATGGCTACACCTTC. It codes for CATSRVLDRGQNYGYTF.

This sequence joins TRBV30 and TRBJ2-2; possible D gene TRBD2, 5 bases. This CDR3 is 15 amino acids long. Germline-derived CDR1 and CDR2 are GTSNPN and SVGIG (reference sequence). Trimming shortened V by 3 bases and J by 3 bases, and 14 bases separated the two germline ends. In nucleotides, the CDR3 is TGTGCCTGGAGACCCAGCGGTCTACACACCGGGGAGCTGTTTTTT. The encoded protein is CAWRPSGLHTGELFF.

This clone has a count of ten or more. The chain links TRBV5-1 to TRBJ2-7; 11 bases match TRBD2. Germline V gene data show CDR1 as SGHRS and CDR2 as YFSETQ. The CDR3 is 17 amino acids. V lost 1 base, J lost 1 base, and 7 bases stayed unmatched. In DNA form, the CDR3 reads TGCGCCAGCAGCTTGAGGGCTAGCGGGGGGCAATCCTACGAGCAGTACTTC. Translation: CASSLRASGGQSYEQYF. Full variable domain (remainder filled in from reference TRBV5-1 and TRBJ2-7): KAGVTQTPRYLIKTRGQQVTLSCSPISGHRSVSWYQQTPGQGLQFLFEYFSETQRNKGNFPGRFSGRQFSNSRSEMNVSTLELGDSALYLCASSLRASGGQSYEQYFGPGTRLTVT.

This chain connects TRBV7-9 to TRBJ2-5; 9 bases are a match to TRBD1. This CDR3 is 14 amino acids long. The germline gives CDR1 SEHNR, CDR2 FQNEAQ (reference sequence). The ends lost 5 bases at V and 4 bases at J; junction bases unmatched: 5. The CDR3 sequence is CASSKGQGGETQYF. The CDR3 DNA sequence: TGTGCCAGCAGCAAGGGACAGGGAGGAGAGACCCAGTACTTC.

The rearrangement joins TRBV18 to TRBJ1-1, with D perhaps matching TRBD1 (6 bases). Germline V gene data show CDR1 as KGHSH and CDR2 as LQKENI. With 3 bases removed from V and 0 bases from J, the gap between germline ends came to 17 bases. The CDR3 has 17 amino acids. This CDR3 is CASSPPGGQQLNTEAFF. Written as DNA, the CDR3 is TGTGCCAGCTCACCTCCTGGAGGACAGCAATTGAACACTGAAGCTTTCTTT. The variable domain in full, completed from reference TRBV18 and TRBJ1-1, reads NAGVMQNPRHLVRRRGQEARLRCSPMKGHSHVYWYRQLPEEGLKFMVYLQKENIIDESGMPKERFSAEFPKEGPSILRIQQVVRGDSAAYFCASSPPGGQQLNTEAFFGQGTRLTVV.

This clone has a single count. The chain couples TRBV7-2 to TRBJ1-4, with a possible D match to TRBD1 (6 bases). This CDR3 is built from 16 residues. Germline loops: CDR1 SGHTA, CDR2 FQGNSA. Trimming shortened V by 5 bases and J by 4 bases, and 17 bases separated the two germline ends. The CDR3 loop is CASSLTTGTLNEKLFF. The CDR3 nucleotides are TGTGCCAGCAGCCTCACTACCGGGACACTTAATGAAAAACTGTTTTTT.

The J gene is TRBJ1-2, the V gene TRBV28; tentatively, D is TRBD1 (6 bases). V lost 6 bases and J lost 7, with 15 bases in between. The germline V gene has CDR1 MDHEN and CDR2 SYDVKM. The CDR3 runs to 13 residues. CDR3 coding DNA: TGTGCCAGCAGCCTTACGGGACATTCTGGCTACACCTTC. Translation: CASSLTGHSGYTF.

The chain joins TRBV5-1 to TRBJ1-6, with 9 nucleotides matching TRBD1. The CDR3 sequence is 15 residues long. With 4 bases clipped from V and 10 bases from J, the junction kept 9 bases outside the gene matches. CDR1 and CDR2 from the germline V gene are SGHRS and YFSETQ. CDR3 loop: CASSPGQGLESPLHF. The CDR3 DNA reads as TGCGCCAGCAGCCCCGGACAGGGGCTGGAATCACCCCTCCACTTT.

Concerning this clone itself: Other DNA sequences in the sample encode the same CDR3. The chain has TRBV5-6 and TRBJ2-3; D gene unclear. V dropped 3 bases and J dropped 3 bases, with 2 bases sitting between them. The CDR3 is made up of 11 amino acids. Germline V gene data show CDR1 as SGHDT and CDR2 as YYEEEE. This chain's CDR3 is CASSSTDTQYF. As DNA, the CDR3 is TGTGCCAGCAGCTCGACAGATACGCAGTATTTT.

The CDR3 spells CASSLGAETYEQYF. The CDR3 DNA reads as TGTGCCAGCAGCTTAGGCGCTGAGACCTACGAGCAGTACTTC. The genes are TRBV7-6 and TRBJ2-7; D is undetermined. V shed 1 base and J shed 2 bases, with 9 bases lying between them. Germline V gene lookup returns CDR1 SGHVS and CDR2 FNYEAQ. This CDR3 contains 14 residues.